What follows are 15 T cell receptor beta chains derived from one specimen sequenced in a study of graft-versus-host responses after intestinal transplantation. Here immunoSEQ multiplex PCR was the method, and the copy in TCRdb shows in-frame clones only, minus some. The sample holds roughly 6,400 clones, approximately 23% seen once. The sample consisted of alloreactive CD4+ T cells from a mixed lymphocyte reaction culture, taken before transplantation. Subset here: CFSE-low proliferating T cells sorted from roughly 6-day pre-transplant mixed lymphocyte reaction (GvH or HvG direction). The receptors were sampled from a human patient who was an organ donor for intestinal transplantation.

This clone was found a few times. V usage is TRBV18 and J usage is TRBJ2-1; D possibly corresponds to TRBD2 (5 bases). The CDR3 extends over 17 amino acids. Trimming shortened V by 3 bases and J by 4 bases, and 19 bases separated the two germline ends. Germline CDR1 and CDR2: KGHSH and LQKENI. CDR3 residues: CASSPAGGVAFYNEQFF. The CDR3 DNA reads TGTGCCAGCTCACCCGCCGGTGGTGTAGCGTTTTACAATGAGCAGTTCTTC. The complete variable domain, with remaining parts taken from reference TRBV18 and TRBJ2-1, reads NAGVMQNPRHLVRRRGQEARLRCSPMKGHSHVYWYRQLPEEGLKFMVYLQKENIIDESGMPKERFSAEFPKEGPSILRIQQVVRGDSAAYFCASSPAGGVAFYNEQFFGPGTRLTVL.

This clone is medium-sized (0.01 to 0.1%). V is TRBV20-1 and J is TRBJ2-7; D assignment may be TRBD1 or TRBD2 (5 bases each). CDR3 length equals 11 residues. Deletions cut 3 bases from V and 2 bases from J, with 5 bases between. The germline gives CDR1 DFQATT, CDR2 SNEGSKA (reference sequence). The CDR3 protein is CSARGAYEQYF. As DNA, the CDR3 is TGCAGTGCTAGGGGGGCCTACGAGCAGTACTTC.

This chain links TRBV27 with TRBJ2-6; D is uncertain. CDR3 length: 14 residues. Trimming shortened V by 6 bases and J by 0 bases, and 6 bases separated the two germline ends. From germline, CDR1 is MNHEY and CDR2 SMNVEV (reference sequence). This CDR3 reads CASSLYSGANVLTF. The CDR3, as DNA: TGTGCCAGCAGCCTATACTCTGGGGCCAACGTCCTGACTTTC. Full variable domain (missing parts from reference TRBV27 and TRBJ2-6): EAQVTQNPRYLITVTGKKLTVTCSQNMNHEYMSWYRQDPGLGLRQIYYSMNVEVTDKGDVPEGYKVSRKEKRNFPLILESPSPNQTSLYFCASSLYSGANVLTFGAGSRLTVL.

By share, this clone counts as medium-sized. The V and J genes are TRBV7-9 and TRBJ2-3; weak D call: TRBD1 (7 bases). V shed 5 bases and J shed 0 bases, with 18 bases lying between them. This CDR3 region has 17 residues. CDR1 is SEHNR, CDR2 FQNEAQ, per germline (reference sequence). This CDR3 reads CASSPRRGPLSTDTQYF. The CDR3 DNA is TGTGCCAGCAGCCCCCGGAGGGGGCCCCTTAGCACAGATACGCAGTATTTT.

The V gene is TRBV11-1, the J gene TRBJ2-7, with D unresolved. The germline gives CDR1 SGHAT, CDR2 FQDESV (reference sequence). The CDR3 runs 14 residues. V lost 3 bases, J lost 0 bases, and 9 bases lay in between. CDR3 amino acids: CASSFSSNSYEQYF. CDR3 DNA: TGTGCCAGCAGCTTCTCTTCTAACTCCTACGAGCAGTACTTC.

This clone was counted a few times. One junction end disagrees with the germline gene, perhaps due to a read error. The V call is TRBV10-3, the J call TRBJ1-5, with D possibly matching TRBD1 (5 bases). Per germline, CDR1 ENHRY and CDR2 SYGVKD. The CDR3 is made up of 14 amino acids. CDR3 in DNA: TGTGCCAGCAGTTTACAGGCAAGCAATCAGCCCCAGCATTTT. Translating it yields CASSLQASNQPQHF.

The chain couples TRBV30 to TRBJ2-5; TRBD2 matches 8 bases. This CDR3 spans 13 amino acids. V gave up 5 bases and J gave up 5 bases; unmatched junction bases: 7. Germline assignment: CDR1 GTSNPN and CDR2 SVGIG (reference sequence). The CDR3 region has the DNA TGTGCCTGGGGGAGACTAGCGAGGGAGACCCAGTACTTC. This gives the protein CAWGRLARETQYF.

This clone was found a few times. V gene TRBV19 combines with J gene TRBJ2-1; 10 bases are shared with TRBD2. The germline V gene has CDR1 LNHDA and CDR2 SQIVND (reference sequence). The CDR3 is 14 residues long. Trimming took 3 bases from V and 14 from J; bases not matched to a gene: 10. The CDR3, as DNA: TGTGCCAGTAGTATTGCGGCTAGCGGGAGCGTGGAGTTCTTC. The encoded protein is CASSIAASGSVEFF. The whole variable domain, filled in from reference TRBV19 and TRBJ2-1, reads DGGITQSPKYLFRKEGQNVTLSCEQNLNHDAMYWYRQDPGQGLRLIYYSQIVNDFQKGDIAEGYSVSREKKESFPLTVTSAQKNPTAFYLCASSIAASGSVEFFGPGTRLTVL.

This clone was seen more than once but under ten times. The chain has TRBV7-8 and TRBJ2-7; 12 nucleotides align to TRBD2. CDR1 and CDR2 from the germline V gene are SGHVS and FQNEAQ. The CDR3 consists of 14 residues. After removal of 2 bases from V and 4 bases from J, the junction contained 0 bases not matched to a gene. The DNA for the CDR3 is TGTGCCAGCAGCTTACTAGCGGGAGGGTACGAGCAGTACTTC. This sequence encodes CASSLLAGGYEQYF.

This clone was observed a few times. This rearrangement joins TRBV7-9 to TRBJ2-5, with 9 bases that match TRBD2. V shed 0 bases, J shed 7 bases, and the junction held 12 bases outside the gene matches. The germline gives CDR1 SEHNR, CDR2 FQNEAQ (reference sequence). The CDR3 has 17 amino acids. The CDR3 sequence is CASSLAYLSGRSGTQYF. CDR3 DNA: TGTGCCAGCAGCTTAGCGTATTTAAGCGGGAGGTCGGGGACCCAGTACTTC.

V gene TRBV11-1 combines with J gene TRBJ2-2; 9 nucleotides match TRBD2. CDR3 length: 17 amino acids. CDR1 and CDR2 from the germline V gene are SGHAT and FQDESV (reference sequence). With 1 base clipped from V and 5 bases from J, the junction kept 8 bases outside the gene matches. The chain's CDR3 is CASSLGLAGVLTGELFF. The CDR3 nucleotides are TGTGCCAGCAGCTTAGGATTAGCGGGAGTGTTGACCGGGGAGCTGTTTTTT.

J is TRBJ2-6 and V is TRBV27; D uncertain. The length of the CDR3 is 18 residues. Germline-derived CDR1 and CDR2 are MNHEY and SMNVEV (reference sequence). V gave up 5 bases and J gave up 5 bases, with 22 bases separating them. DNA of the CDR3: TGTGCCAGCAGTGGCTTTCGTCCTGGCCAAAGTCGGGCCAACGTCCTGACTTTC. Its protein is CASSGFRPGQSRANVLTF.

This clone was seen a few times. The rearrangement links TRBV11-2 to TRBJ2-3; possibly TRBD1 for D (5 bases). The CDR3 covers 16 residues. Deletions cut 5 bases from V and 0 bases from J, with 15 bases between. The germline CDR1 and CDR2 sequences are SGHAT and FQNNGV. The CDR3 spells CASSPGPPLSTDTQYF. The CDR3 bases are TGTGCCAGCAGCCCAGGGCCCCCCCTTAGCACAGATACGCAGTATTTT.

This clone was detected a few times. This sequence joins TRBV4-1 and TRBJ2-2; no reliable D call. CDR1 is MGHRA and CDR2 is YSYEKL in the germline V gene. Deletions cut 2 bases from V and 1 base from J, with 11 bases between. The CDR3 spans 16 residues. The CDR3 region is CASSQRLGVNTGELFF. The CDR3 coding sequence is TGCGCCAGCAGCCAACGGTTAGGAGTGAACACCGGGGAGCTGTTTTTT.

This sequence joins TRBV11-2 and TRBJ2-7, with 8 bases fitting TRBD1. The J segment lost 5 bases and the V segment lost 7 bases, leaving 10 bases of the junction unmatched. CDR1 is SGHAT, CDR2 FQNNGV, per germline. The CDR3 loop spans 14 amino acids. For the CDR3, the DNA is TGTGCCAGCACCCGGACAGGGTTGAATGACGAGCAGTACTTC. It specifies CASTRTGLNDEQYF.